This entry concerns a single T cell receptor beta chain. The antigen is undetermined. If patients had autoimmune disease history or systemic immunosuppression, they were excluded. Blood draws occurred at baseline, cycle 4 day 1, and cycle 7 day 1. These data originate in a study of OX40 agonist ivuxolimab in advanced cancers. The overall study: Two cutaneous melanoma patients and one hepatocellular carcinoma patient, three in all, had partial responses.

Regarding the study as a whole: At 0.1 to 3.0 mg/kg and by week 6, clonal expansion occurred in CD4+ and CD8+ blood T cells.

Assay: immunoSEQ multiplex PCR; the TCRdb copy retains only in-frame clones and omits some. The sample shows under 90,000 clones, just under 90% of them seen only once. CDR3 length equals 12 residues. With 0 bases removed from V and 7 bases from J, the gap between germline ends came to 7 bases. Per the germline V gene, CDR1 is SGHRS and CDR2 is YFSETQ. Specimen: CD4+ or CD8+ T cells sorted from blood, collected in a trial of the OX40 agonist ivuxolimab. This clonotype was obtained from an adult with an advanced solid tumor such as melanoma, head and neck, liver or kidney cancer. This sequence joins TRBV5-1 and TRBJ2-5, with D perhaps TRBD2 (5 bases). The CDR3 coding sequence is TGCGCCAGCAGCTTGGAAGGAGGGACCCAGTACTTC. Protein: CASSLEGGTQYF. Based on the CDR3 plus reference TRBV5-1 and TRBJ2-5, the full variable domain is KAGVTQTPRYLIKTRGQQVTLSCSPISGHRSVSWYQQTPGQGLQFLFEYFSETQRNKGNFPGRFSGRQFSNSRSEMNVSTLELGDSALYLCASSLEGGTQYFGPGTRLLVL.